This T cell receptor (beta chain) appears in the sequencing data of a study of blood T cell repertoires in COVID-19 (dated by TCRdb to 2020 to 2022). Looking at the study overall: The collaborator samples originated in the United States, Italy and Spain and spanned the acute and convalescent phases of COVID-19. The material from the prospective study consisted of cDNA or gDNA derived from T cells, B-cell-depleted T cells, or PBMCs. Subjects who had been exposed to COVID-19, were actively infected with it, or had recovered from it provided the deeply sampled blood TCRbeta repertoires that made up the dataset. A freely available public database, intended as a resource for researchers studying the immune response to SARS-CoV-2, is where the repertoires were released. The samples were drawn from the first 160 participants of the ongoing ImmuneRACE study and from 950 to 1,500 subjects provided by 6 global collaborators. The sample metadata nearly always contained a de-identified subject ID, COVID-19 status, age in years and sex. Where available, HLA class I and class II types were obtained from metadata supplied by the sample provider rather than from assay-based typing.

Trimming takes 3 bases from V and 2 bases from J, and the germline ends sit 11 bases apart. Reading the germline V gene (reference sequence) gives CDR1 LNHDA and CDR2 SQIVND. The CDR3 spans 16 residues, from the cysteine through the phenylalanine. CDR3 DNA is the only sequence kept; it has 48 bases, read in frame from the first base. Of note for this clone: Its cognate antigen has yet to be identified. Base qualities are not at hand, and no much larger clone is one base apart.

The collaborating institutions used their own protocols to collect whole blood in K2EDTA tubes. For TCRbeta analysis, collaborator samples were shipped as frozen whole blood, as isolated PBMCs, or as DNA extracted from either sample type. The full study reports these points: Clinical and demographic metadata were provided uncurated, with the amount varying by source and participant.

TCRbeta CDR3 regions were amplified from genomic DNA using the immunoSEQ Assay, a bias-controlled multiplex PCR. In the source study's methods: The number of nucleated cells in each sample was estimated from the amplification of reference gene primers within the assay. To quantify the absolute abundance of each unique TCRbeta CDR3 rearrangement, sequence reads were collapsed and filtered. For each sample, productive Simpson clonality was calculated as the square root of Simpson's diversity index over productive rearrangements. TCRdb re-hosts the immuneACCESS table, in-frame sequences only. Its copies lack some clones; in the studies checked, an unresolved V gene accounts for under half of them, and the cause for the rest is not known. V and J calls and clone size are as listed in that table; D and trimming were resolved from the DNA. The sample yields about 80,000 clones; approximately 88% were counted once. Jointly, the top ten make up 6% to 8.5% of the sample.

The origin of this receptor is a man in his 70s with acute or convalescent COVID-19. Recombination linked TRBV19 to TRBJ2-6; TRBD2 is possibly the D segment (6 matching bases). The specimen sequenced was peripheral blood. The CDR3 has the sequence CASSIRWGAGANVLTF. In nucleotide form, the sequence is TGTGCCAGTAGTATTCGATGGGGGGCTGGGGCCAACGTCCTGACTTTC.